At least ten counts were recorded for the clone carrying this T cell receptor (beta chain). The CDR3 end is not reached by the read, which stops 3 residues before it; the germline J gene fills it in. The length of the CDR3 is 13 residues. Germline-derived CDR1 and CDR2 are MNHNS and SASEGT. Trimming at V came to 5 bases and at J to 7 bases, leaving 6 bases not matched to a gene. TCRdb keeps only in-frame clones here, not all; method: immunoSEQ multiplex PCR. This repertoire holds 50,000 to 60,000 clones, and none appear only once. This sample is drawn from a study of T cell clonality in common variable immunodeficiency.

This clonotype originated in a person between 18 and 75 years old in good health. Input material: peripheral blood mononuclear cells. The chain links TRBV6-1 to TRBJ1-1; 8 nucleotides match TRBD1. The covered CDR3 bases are TGTGCCAGCAGTCAAGGACAGGGCGGTGAA. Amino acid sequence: CASSQGQGGE. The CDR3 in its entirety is CASSQGQGGEAFF.